This TCR beta chain was captured by sequencing in a study of tumor-infiltrating lymphocytes in primary liver carcinoma. Study-level points and caveats: Tumors had a top-250-clone fraction that was significantly higher than blood (p = 0.039). Present in all five tumor regions were only about 7-25% of the top clones.

Co-extraction yielded RNA and DNA from roughly 21-30 mg of unsorted bulk tissue. The study enrolled treatment-naive patients with chronic HBV infection. Starting from roughly 0.5 ug of total RNA, TCR beta cDNA was produced with a primer in the constant region. Sequencing libraries for TCR beta derived from three nested multiplex PCR rounds that used slightly modified ARM-PCR. Use of TRBV1-TRBV30 forward primers with a C-beta reverse primer characterized the first two PCR rounds, which lasted around 9 cycles each. Each CDR3 protein gets one entry after TCRdb re-called the multiplex PCR reads with MiXCR. The repertoire consists of about 60,000 distinct CDR3 sequences, with over 60% occurring once and the leading ten covering roughly two fifths. Many counts were recorded for this clonotype. What it binds is unknown. V was pared by 7 bases and J by 0 bases, with 7 bases between. CDR1 KGHDR and CDR2 SFDVKD come from the germline V gene. The CDR3 is 13 residues long.

The TCR originated in a middle-aged man with primary liver carcinoma and hepatitis B virus infection. Material for sequencing was liver tumor tissue from sampling region 4. Described subset: tumor region T4, right-lateral pole. V is TRBV24-1 and J is TRBJ2-3, with a weak D call TRBD1 (6 bases). CDR3 sequence reads: CATRDSSTDTQYF. As DNA, the CDR3 is TGTGCCACCAGGGACAGTAGCACAGATACGCAGTATTTT.